These 15 T cell receptor beta chains came from one sample sequenced in a study of blood T cells in healthy people across ages. The use of a sample-barcoded 5' primer and a J-beta primer mix characterized a second PCR of about 7 to 12 cycles. TCRdb passed the 5' RACE reads through MiXCR, listing each CDR3 protein once. There are 1.5 million or so distinct CDR3 sequences in the sample; roughly 43% occur only once, and less than 5% lies in the top ten. The material sequenced was blood. These receptors all come from a woman under 30 in good health.

V is TRBV7-2 and J is TRBJ2-3; D ambiguous. CDR3 length: 18 amino acids. Germline lookup yields CDR1 SGHTA and CDR2 FQGNSA. Between the trimmed V and J ends, which lost 0 bases and 1 base, there was a span of 17 bases. The CDR3: CASSLAARLKVRTDTQYF. CDR3 in DNA: TGTGCCAGCAGCTTAGCCGCCCGTTTGAAGGTCCGCACAGATACGCAGTATTTT. The full variable domain, completed using reference TRBV7-2 and TRBJ2-3, is GAGVSQSPSNKVTEKGKDVELRCDPISGHTALYWYRQSLGQGLEFLIYFQGNSAPDKSGLPSDRFSAERTGGSVSTLTIQRTQQEDSAVYLCASSLAARLKVRTDTQYFGPGTRLTVL.

J is TRBJ2-3 and V is TRBV5-1; 14 bases map to TRBD2. The junction had 9 bases not matched to a gene; V was cut back by 4 bases and J by 2 bases. CDR3 length equals 18 residues. The germline gives CDR1 SGHRS, CDR2 YFSETQ. CDR3 region: CASSPYGLAGGVTDTQYF. As DNA, the CDR3 is TGCGCCAGCAGCCCCTATGGACTAGCGGGGGGAGTCACAGATACGCAGTATTTT. The full variable domain, in which reference TRBV5-1 and TRBJ2-3 provide the parts outside the CDR3, is KAGVTQTPRYLIKTRGQQVTLSCSPISGHRSVSWYQQTPGQGLQFLFEYFSETQRNKGNFPGRFSGRQFSNSRSEMNVSTLELGDSALYLCASSPYGLAGGVTDTQYFGPGTRLTVL.

There are a few counts of this clonotype. CDR3 region: CASSFYTGTDTQYF. CDR3 bases: TGTGCCAGCAGCTTTTATACAGGCACAGATACGCAGTATTTT. The rearrangement uses TRBV5-5 and TRBJ2-3; D is undetermined. This CDR3 region has 14 residues. The V and J ends lost 2 bases and 1 base respectively, with 8 bases between them. CDR1 is SGHKS and CDR2 is YYEKEE in the germline V gene (reference sequence).

This clonotype was counted once. This chain uses TRBV6-2 or TRBV6-3 with TRBJ2-1, with a tentative D call TRBD1 (6 bases). V was trimmed by 4 bases and J by 0 bases, leaving 10 bases between them. CDR3 length: 15 amino acids. Germline lookup yields CDR1 MNHEY and CDR2 SVGEGT. CDR3: CASSSIRGSYNEQFF. The CDR3 DNA is TGTGCCAGCAGTTCAATCAGGGGCTCCTACAATGAGCAGTTCTTC.

This chain uses TRBV7-2 with TRBJ1-3; no clear D gene. With 5 bases removed from V and 0 bases from J, the gap between germline ends came to 14 bases. The germline gives CDR1 SGHTA, CDR2 FQGNSA. The CDR3 loop spans 16 amino acids. The CDR3 bases are TGTGCCAGCAGCCGCGTAGGGCCCGGCTCTGGAAACACCATATATTTT. Protein product: CASSRVGPGSGNTIYF.

This clonotype came up a few times. The rearrangement links TRBV6-2 or TRBV6-3 to TRBJ1-2, with unresolved D. This CDR3 has 12 amino acids. V shed 2 bases and J shed 7 bases, with 8 bases lying between them. Germline CDR1 and CDR2: MNHEY and SVGEGT. CDR3 DNA sequence: TGTGCCAGCAGTTACGGAACCGCTGGCTACACCTTC. It specifies CASSYGTAGYTF.

This clonotype came up a few times. The J gene is TRBJ1-1, the V gene TRBV11-2; D gene ambiguous. Germline lookup yields CDR1 SGHAT and CDR2 FQNNGV. Trimming took 4 bases from V and 10 from J, leaving 7 bases between them. The length of the CDR3 is 10 residues. This CDR3 reads CASSSSVAFF. As DNA, the CDR3 is TGTGCCAGCAGCTCCTCCGTAGCTTTCTTT.

The gene calls are TRBV12-3 or TRBV12-4 and TRBJ1-4; the match to TRBD1 covers 11 bases. The CDR3 sequence is 16 residues long. V was pared by 4 bases and J by 8 bases, with 9 bases of the junction left unmatched. Written as DNA, the CDR3 is TGTGCCAGCAGTTCGAATACCGGGACAGGGGGGGAAAAACTGTTTTTT. Its protein is CASSSNTGTGGEKLFF.

This clonotype was observed a few times. CDR3 sequence: CASSLLSNYGYTF. DNA for the CDR3: TGTGCCAGCAGCTTACTCTCTAACTATGGCTACACCTTC. J is TRBJ1-2 and V is TRBV13; no reliable D call. The V end lost 2 bases, the J end lost 0 bases, and 4 bases lay between the germline ends. Germline V CDR1 and CDR2: PRHDT, FYEKMQ (reference sequence). The CDR3 contains 13 residues.

Turning to this clonotype: At one end the junction does not follow the germline gene, possibly because of a read error. This chain links TRBV28 with TRBJ2-1; possible D gene TRBD2, 8 bases. The CDR3 covers 19 residues. CDR1 and CDR2 from the germline V gene are MDHEN and SYDVKM. The CDR3 region is CACSSGGLEGKSSYNEQFF. The CDR3 DNA follows: TGTGCCTGCAGTTCAGGGGGACTAGAGGGAAAAAGCTCCTATAATGAGCAGTTCTTC.

The chain has TRBV6-6 and TRBJ1-6, with D hard to call. This CDR3 comprises 12 residues. Germline V gene sequence: CDR1 MNHNY, CDR2 SVGAGI (reference sequence). Trimming took off 0 bases at V and 12 bases at J, with 6 bases between the two ends. The CDR3 spells CASSYSSGPLHF. Written as DNA, the CDR3 is TGTGCCAGCAGTTACTCGTCCGGACCCCTCCACTTT.

This clonotype is a singleton in its sample. A junction boundary mismatches the germline segment, possibly from a read error. The V and J genes are TRBV12-3 or TRBV12-4 and TRBJ2-3, with 13 bases fitting TRBD2. This CDR3 region has 17 residues. CDR3 DNA sequence: TGTGCCAGCAGCTTAGGACTAGCGGGGGTGAAAACAGATGCGCAGTATTTT. It specifies CASSLGLAGVKTDAQYF.

Regarding this clonotype: A much larger clone lies a single base off, so this may be a read error. The chain couples TRBV7-7 to TRBJ2-5, with TRBD1 matching over 10 bases. CDR3 length equals 15 residues. Germline CDR1 reads SSHAT; CDR2 reads FNYEAQ (reference sequence). The CDR3 coding sequence is TGTGCTAGCAGCTCCCCGACAGGGGGCGAAGAGACCCAGTACTTC. This encodes CASSSPTGGEETQYF.

The chain combines TRBV6-5 with TRBJ2-1; D may correspond to TRBD1 or TRBD2 (5 bases each). The CDR3 runs 12 residues. Per the germline V gene, CDR1 is MNHEY and CDR2 is SVGAGI. The ends were cut back, 0 bases at V and 10 bases at J, with 7 bases in the middle. CDR3 sequence reads: CASSYSRDEQFF. Here the CDR3 DNA reads TGTGCCAGCAGTTACTCCCGGGACGAGCAGTTCTTC.

V usage is TRBV30 and J usage is TRBJ1-6; D is ambiguous. The V gene's germline CDR1 is GTSNPN and CDR2 SVGIG (reference sequence). This CDR3 has 15 amino acids. V lost 0 bases, J lost 6 bases, and 12 bases lay in between. CDR3 amino acids: CAWSVRGLFNSPLHF. The DNA for the CDR3 is TGTGCCTGGAGTGTACGAGGACTGTTTAATTCACCCCTCCACTTT.